The present TCR beta chain was sequenced within a study of blood T cells in healthy people across ages. At the level of the study: Template switching caught about one barcoded beta molecule for each two T cells. Study-level results: Greater diversity and more naive CD4+ cells were seen in long-lived donors than in aged donors. PBMCs left unsorted prevented a conclusive naive versus antigen-experienced comparison.

Using a J-beta primer mix together with a sample-barcoded 5' primer, a second PCR was run for roughly 7 to 12 cycles. MiXCR, run by TCRdb on the 5' RACE reads, gives a single entry per CDR3 protein. Here the sample spans about 1.8 million distinct CDR3 sequences, roughly 52% being singletons. This CDR3 is 13 amino acids long. The V gene lost 4 bases and the J gene lost 0 bases, with 7 bases spanning the gap. Per the germline V gene, CDR1 is SGHDN and CDR2 is FVKESK. This clonotype was counted only a few times. Its antigen is unidentified. Sequenced: blood. This sequence was found in a woman in her forties in good health. The chain recombines TRBV14 with TRBJ2-7; D is uncertain. The CDR3 spells CASSPEFSYEQYF. The CDR3 coding sequence is TGTGCCAGCAGCCCTGAATTCTCCTACGAGCAGTACTTC.